This T cell receptor (beta chain) was recorded in a study of technical replicates of blood from several donors. This CDR3 contains 13 residues. Germline V gene sequence: CDR1 SQVTM, CDR2 ANQGSEA. V lost 7 bases, J lost 6 bases, and 11 bases stayed unmatched. Profiling relied on immunoSEQ multiplex PCR, and the TCRdb table lists in-frame clones only, not all of them. The data hold about 88,000 clones, with 85% to 95% observed a single time. The sequence was obtained from a human donor in good health. Material: T cells isolated from PBMCs. The V gene is TRBV29-1, the J gene TRBJ2-7; the match to TRBD1 covers 8 bases. The CDR3 DNA reads TGCAGCGCCCGGGAGACAGGGGTCAGCGAGCAGTACTTC. This encodes CSARETGVSEQYF.